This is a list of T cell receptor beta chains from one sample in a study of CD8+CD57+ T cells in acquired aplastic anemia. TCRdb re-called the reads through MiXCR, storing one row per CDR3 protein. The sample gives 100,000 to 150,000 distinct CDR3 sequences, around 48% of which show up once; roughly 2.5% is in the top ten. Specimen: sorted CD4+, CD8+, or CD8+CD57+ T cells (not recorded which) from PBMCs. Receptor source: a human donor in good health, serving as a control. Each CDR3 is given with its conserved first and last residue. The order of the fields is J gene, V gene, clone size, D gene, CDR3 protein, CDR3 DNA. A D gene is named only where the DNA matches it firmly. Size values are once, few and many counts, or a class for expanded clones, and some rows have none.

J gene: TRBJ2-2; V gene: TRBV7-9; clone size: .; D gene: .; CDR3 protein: CASRPQATGELFF; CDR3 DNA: TGTGCCAGCAGACCCCAAGCCACCGGGGAGCTGTTTTTT
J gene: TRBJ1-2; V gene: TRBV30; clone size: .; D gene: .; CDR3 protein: CALDRDTESYGYTF; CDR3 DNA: TGTGCCTTAGACCGGGACACCGAGAGCTATGGCTACACCTTC
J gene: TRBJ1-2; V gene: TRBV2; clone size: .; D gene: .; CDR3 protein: CASTPKAHHYGYTF; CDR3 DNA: TGTGCCAGCACCCCCAAGGCCCACCACTATGGCTACACCTTC
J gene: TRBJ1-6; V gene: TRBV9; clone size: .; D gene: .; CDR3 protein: CASSVGGLGSPLHF; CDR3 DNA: TGTGCCAGCAGCGTGGGGGGGCTGGGCTCACCCCTCCACTTT
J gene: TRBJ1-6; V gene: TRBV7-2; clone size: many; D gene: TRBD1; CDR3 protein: CASSHKFGQASPLHF; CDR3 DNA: TGTGCCAGCAGCCACAAGTTTGGACAGGCGTCACCCCTCCACTTT
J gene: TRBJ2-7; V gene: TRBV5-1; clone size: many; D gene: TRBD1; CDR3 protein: CATPDRVHEQYF; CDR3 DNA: TGCGCCACCCCGGACAGGGTCCACGAGCAGTACTTC
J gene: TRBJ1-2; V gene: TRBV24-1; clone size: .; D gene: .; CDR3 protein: CATTPGGAGNYGYTF; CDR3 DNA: TGTGCCACCACGCCTGGGGGGGCCGGGAACTATGGCTACACCTTC
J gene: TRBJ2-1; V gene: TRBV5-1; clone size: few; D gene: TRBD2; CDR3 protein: CASSLASGGYSEQFF; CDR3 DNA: TGCGCCAGCAGCTTGGCCAGCGGGGGGTACAGTGAGCAGTTCTTC
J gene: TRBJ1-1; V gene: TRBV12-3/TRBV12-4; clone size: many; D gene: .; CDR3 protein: CASSMLNTEAFF; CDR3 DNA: TGTGCCAGCAGTATGTTAAACACTGAAGCTTTCTTT
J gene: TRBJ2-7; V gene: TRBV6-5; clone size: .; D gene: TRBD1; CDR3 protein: CASSYQPGQTYEQYF; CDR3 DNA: TGTGCCAGCAGTTACCAACCGGGACAGACCTACGAGCAGTACTTC
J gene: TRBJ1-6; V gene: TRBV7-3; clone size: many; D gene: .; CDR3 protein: CASSLVPYNSPLHF; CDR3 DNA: TGTGCCAGCAGCTTAGTACCGTATAATTCACCCCTCCACTTT
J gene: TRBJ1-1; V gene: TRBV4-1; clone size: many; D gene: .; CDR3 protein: CASSQDNRRTVNTEAFF; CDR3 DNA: TGCGCCAGCAGCCAAGATAATAGAAGGACAGTAAACACTGAAGCTTTCTTT
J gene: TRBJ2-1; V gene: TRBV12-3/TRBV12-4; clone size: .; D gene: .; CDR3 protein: CASSPRLPTSARGSYNEQFF; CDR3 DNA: TGTGCCAGCAGTCCCAGACTGCCTACCTCCGCCCGGGGCTCCTACAATGAGCAGTTCTTC
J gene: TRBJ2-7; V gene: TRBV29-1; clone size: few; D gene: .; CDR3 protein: CSVVGGGERNYEQYF; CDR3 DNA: TGCAGCGTTGTGGGTGGAGGGGAGCGTAACTACGAGCAGTACTTC
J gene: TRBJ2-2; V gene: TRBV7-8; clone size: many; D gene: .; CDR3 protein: CASSLGTNTGELFF; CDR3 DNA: TGTGCCAGCAGCTTAGGTACGAACACCGGGGAGCTGTTTTTT
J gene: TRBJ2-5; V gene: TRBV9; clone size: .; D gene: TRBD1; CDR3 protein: CASSPGGRDQETQYF; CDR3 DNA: TGTGCCAGCAGCCCAGGGGGCCGTGACCAAGAGACCCAGTACTTC
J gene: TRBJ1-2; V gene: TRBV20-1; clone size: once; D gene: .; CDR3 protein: CSAPNYGYTF; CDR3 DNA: TGCAGTGCTCCTAACTATGGCTACACCTTC
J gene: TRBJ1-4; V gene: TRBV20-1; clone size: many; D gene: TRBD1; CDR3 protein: CSAPTGKQLFF; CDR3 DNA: TGCAGTGCTCCGACAGGGAAACAACTGTTTTTT
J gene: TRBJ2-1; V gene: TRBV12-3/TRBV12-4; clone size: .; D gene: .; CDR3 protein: CASRPLGTEQFF; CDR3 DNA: TGTGCCAGCAGACCTCTAGGGACTGAGCAGTTCTTC
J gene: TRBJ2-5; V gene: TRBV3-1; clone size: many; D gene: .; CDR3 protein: CASSQDDAVTQYF; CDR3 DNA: TGTGCCAGCAGCCAAGACGACGCTGTGACCCAGTACTTC
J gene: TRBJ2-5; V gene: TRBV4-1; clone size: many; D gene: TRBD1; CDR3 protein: CASSQGTGEETQYF; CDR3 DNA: TGCGCCAGCAGCCAAGGAACAGGGGAAGAGACCCAGTACTTC